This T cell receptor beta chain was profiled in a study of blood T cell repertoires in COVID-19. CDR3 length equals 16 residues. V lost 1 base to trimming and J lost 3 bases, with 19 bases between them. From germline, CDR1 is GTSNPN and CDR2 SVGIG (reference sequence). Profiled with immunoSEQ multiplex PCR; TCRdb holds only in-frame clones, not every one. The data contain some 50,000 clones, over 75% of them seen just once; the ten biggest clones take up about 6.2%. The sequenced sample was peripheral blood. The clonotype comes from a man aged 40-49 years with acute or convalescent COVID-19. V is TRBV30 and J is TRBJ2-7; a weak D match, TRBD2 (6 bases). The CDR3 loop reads CAWSGPRAGTRYEQYF. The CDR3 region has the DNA TGTGCCTGGAGTGGCCCCAGGGCGGGGACCCGCTACGAGCAGTACTTC.